The subject of this entry is one T cell receptor (beta chain). It has no known antigen specificity. Base qualities were left out, and no much larger clone turns up one base away. RNA was extracted using the RNeasy kit, and about 0.45 to 1 ug of the RNA was reverse transcribed with random hexamers. The immunoSEQ multiplex PCR assay, which covers 54 Vbeta and 13 Jbeta segments, was used to amplify TCR beta CDR3 regions. Bias from PCR amplification was corrected by using a synthetic template baseline for primer optimization and for computational correction. In the paper's pipeline: Reads were annotated to V, D and J genes according to IMGT and were analyzed with immunoSEQ Analyzer, with only productive sequences retained. To calculate clonality, Shannon entropy was normalized by log2 of the number of productive unique sequences and then subtracted from one. Public and private clones were assessed among the 100 most prevalent clones of each patient and control. Susac-specific clones were defined as absent from healthy and MS cohorts, approximately 1,000 published viral clones and other ImmuneACCESS disease sequences. The public reads were reanalyzed by TCRdb: fastp trimming at Q25, MiXCR alignment, in-frame beta chains only. Every CDR3 protein is listed once, alongside the most common genes and DNA of its rows. None of the V and J calls come from the authors' own analysis; TCRdb made them. This sample is represented by 160,000 or so distinct CDR3 sequences; approximately 94% of them were singletons. 0.12% of the sample belongs to the ten largest clones.

The sample belongs to a study of CD8 T cells in Susac syndrome (dated by TCRdb to about 2019). With regard to the full study: Among the sequenced Susac syndrome patients, five or six had clinically active disease and eight were in clinical remission. At the time of blood withdrawal, Susac syndrome patients were either therapy-naive, taking corticosteroids (with some also receiving IVIg), or on IVIg alone. Repertoire sequencing was used to test whether CD8+ T cell activation and differentiation in Susac syndrome was antigen driven. The paper's findings and limits, for the study overall: The CD4+ T cell repertoire of patients with Susac syndrome showed no detectable clonal expansion. The TCR sequencing and HLA analysis was acknowledged to have included a relatively small number of individuals.

Peripheral blood CD8+ and CD4+ T cells from healthy donors, Susac syndrome patients and multiple sclerosis patients were profiled by high-throughput TCR beta sequencing. Recently defined diagnostic criteria for definite or probable disease were met by the Susac syndrome patients. CD8+ TEMRA cells were enriched by FACS, while bulk CD8+ and CD4+ T cells were purified by magnetic negative isolation. Blood was collected in EDTA tubes and processed within 24 hours, with PBMCs isolated through density gradient centrifugation. PBMCs destined for TCR sequencing were cryopreserved in liquid nitrogen and later thawed in a 37 °C water bath. Purity of sorted or isolated CD4+, CD8+ and CD8+ TEMRA cells was at least 90%. The sequencing input was CD4+ T cells from PBMCs. The TCR originated in a human donor with Susac syndrome.

The sequence in DNA is TGTGCCAGCAGTTCAAGGACAGGGGGCAACACTGAAGCTTTCTTT. Its protein product is CASSSRTGGNTEAFF. The chain uses TRBV12-3 or TRBV12-4 and TRBJ1-1, with 11 bases aligning to TRBD1. The CDR3 goes from the cysteine to the phenylalanine over 15 residues. Only CDR3 DNA remains: 45 bases, in frame from the first base. Trimming takes 4 bases off V and 2 bases off J; junction bases not matched to a gene: 3.